This T cell receptor (beta chain) comes out of a study of T-cell reconstitution after alpha-beta-depleted transplantation in children. CDR3 size: 13 residues. A library of TCRbeta sequences, prepared with unique molecular identifiers, was generated. Using its own MiXCR run on the PCR reads, TCRdb lists one record per CDR3 protein. The repertoire holds hundreds of thousands of distinct CDR3 sequences, with roughly 15% as singletons. This clonotype occurred many times. At one of its ends the junction is not consistent with the germline gene, which may arise from a read error. The chain carries TRBV12-3 or TRBV12-4 and TRBJ2-7; no clear D gene. Sequenced material: PBMCs from the stem cell graft donor, taken from the stem cell graft. This sequence was found in a human donor who donated a stem cell graft to a child with acute myeloid leukemia. The CDR3 sequence: CASSLDRSFEQYF. The CDR3 nucleotides are TGTGCCAGCAGTTTAGACAGATCCTTCGAGCAGTACTTC.